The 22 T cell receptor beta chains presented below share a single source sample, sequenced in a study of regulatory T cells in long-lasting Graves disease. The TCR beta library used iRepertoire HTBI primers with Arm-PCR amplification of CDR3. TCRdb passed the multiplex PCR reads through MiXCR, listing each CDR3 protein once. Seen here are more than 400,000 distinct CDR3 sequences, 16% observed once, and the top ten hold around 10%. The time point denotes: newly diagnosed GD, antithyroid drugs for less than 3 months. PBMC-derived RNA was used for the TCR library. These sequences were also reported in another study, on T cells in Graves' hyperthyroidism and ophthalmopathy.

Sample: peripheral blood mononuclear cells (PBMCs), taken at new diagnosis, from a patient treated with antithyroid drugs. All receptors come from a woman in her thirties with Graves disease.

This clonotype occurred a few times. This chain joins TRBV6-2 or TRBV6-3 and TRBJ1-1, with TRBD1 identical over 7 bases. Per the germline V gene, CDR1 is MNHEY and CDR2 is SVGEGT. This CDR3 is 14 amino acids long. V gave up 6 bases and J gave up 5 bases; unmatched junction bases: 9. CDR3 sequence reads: CASSGQVLSTEAFF. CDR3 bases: TGTGCCAGCAGCGGACAGGTTCTCTCAACTGAAGCTTTCTTT.

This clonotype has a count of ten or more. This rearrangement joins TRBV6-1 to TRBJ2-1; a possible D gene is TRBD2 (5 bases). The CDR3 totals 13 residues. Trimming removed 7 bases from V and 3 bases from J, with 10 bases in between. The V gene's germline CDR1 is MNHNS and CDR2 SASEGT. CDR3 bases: TGTGCCAGCACCGCTAGCAGCTACAATGAGCAGTTCTTC. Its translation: CASTASSYNEQFF.

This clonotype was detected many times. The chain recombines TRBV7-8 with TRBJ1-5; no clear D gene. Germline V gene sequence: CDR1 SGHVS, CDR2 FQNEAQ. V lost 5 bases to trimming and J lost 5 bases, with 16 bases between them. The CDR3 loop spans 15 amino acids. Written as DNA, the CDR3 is TGTGCCAGCAGCATGGACGCCGCGACCGATCAGCCCCAGCATTTT. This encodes CASSMDAATDQPQHF.

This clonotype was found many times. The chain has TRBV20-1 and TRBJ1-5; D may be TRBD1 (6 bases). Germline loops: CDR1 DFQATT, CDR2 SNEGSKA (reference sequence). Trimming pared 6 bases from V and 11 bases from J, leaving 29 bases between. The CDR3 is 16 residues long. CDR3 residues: CSARPERGQGHLAQHF. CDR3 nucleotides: TGCAGTGCGAGGCCCGAAAGGGGCCAGGGACATCTAGCCCAGCATTTT.

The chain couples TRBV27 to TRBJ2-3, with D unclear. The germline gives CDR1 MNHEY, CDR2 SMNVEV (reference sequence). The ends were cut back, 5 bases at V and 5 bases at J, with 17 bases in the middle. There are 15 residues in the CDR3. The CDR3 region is CASSPDPGGGDTQYF. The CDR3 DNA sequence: TGTGCCAGCAGTCCCGATCCCGGCGGCGGAGATACGCAGTATTTT.

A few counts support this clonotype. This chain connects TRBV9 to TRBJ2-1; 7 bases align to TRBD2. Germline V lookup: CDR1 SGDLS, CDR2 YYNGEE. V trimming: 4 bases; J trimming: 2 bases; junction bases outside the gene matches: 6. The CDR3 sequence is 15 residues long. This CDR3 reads CASSPRLAPYNEQFF. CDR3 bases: TGTGCCAGCAGCCCCCGACTAGCTCCCTACAATGAGCAGTTCTTC. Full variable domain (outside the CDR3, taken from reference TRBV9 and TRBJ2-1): DSGVTQTPKHLITATGQRVTLRCSPRSGDLSVYWYQQSLDQGLQFLIQYYNGEERAKGNILERFSAQQFPDLHSELNLSSLELGDSALYFCASSPRLAPYNEQFFGPGTRLTVL.

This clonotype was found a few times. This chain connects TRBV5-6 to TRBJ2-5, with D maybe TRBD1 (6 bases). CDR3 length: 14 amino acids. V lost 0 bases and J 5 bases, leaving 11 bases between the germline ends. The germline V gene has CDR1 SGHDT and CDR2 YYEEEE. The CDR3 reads CASSLEDRWETQYF. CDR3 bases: TGTGCCAGCAGCTTGGAAGACAGGTGGGAGACCCAGTACTTC. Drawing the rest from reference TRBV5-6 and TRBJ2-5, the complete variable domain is DAGVTQSPTHLIKTRGQQVTLRCSPKSGHDTVSWYQQALGQGPQFIFQYYEEEERQRGNFPDRFSGHQFPNYSSELNVNALLLGDSALYLCASSLEDRWETQYFGPGTRLLVL.

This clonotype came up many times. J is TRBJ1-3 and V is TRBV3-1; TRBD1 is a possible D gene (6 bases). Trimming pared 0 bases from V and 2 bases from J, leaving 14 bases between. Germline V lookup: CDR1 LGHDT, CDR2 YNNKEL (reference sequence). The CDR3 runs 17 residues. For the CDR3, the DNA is TGTGCCAGCAGCCAAGATAAAAGGGCAGGGGCTGGAAACACCATATATTTT. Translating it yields CASSQDKRAGAGNTIYF.

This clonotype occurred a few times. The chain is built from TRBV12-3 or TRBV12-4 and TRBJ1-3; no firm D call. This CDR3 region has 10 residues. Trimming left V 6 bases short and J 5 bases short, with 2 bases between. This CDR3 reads CASRRNTIYF. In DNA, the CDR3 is TGTGCCAGCAGGCGAAACACCATATATTTT.

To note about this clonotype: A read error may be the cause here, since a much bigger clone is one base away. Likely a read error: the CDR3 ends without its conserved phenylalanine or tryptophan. This CDR3 is CASSGVQPQHL. In nucleotides, the CDR3 is TGTGCCAGCAGTGGGGTTCAGCCCCAGCATTTA. V is TRBV6-1 and J is TRBJ1-5; D not resolved. Germline CDR1 reads MNHNS; CDR2 reads SASEGT. This CDR3 spans 11 amino acids. V gave up 4 bases and J gave up 6 bases, with 4 bases separating them.

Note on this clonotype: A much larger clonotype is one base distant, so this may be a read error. The CDR3 coding sequence is TGTGCCAGCAGGTGGCGGGACTGTGGCTACACCTTC. Translating it yields CASRWRDCGYTF. The chain links TRBV12-3 or TRBV12-4 to TRBJ1-2, with a weak D call TRBD1 (5 bases). With 6 bases removed from V and 7 bases from J, the gap between germline ends came to 12 bases. The CDR3 has 12 residues.

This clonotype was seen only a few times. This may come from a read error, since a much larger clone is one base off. The CDR3 sequence is CASSLLRRDLHAEELFF. The CDR3 coding sequence is TGTGCCAGCAGCCTCCTCCGCCGGGACCTACATGCCGAGGAGCTGTTTTTT. The chain uses TRBV3-1 and TRBJ2-2, with D perhaps assigned TRBD1 or TRBD2 (5 bases each). Germline values: CDR1 LGHDT, CDR2 YNNKEL (reference sequence). The V end lost 4 bases, the J end lost 10 bases, and 25 bases lay between the germline ends. This CDR3 spans 17 amino acids.

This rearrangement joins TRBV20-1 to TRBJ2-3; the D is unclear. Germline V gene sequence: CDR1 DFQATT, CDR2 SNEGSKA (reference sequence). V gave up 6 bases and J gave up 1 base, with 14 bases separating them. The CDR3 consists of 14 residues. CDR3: CSARFGQRTDTQYF. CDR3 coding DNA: TGCAGTGCAAGATTCGGGCAGCGCACAGATACGCAGTATTTT.

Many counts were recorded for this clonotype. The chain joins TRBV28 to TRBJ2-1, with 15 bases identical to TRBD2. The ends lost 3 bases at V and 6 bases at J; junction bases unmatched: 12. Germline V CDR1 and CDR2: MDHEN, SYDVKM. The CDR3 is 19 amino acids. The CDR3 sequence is CASSFRPLAGLAGGNEQFF. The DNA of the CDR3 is TGTGCCAGCAGTTTTAGGCCTTTGGCGGGACTAGCGGGGGGCAATGAGCAGTTCTTC.

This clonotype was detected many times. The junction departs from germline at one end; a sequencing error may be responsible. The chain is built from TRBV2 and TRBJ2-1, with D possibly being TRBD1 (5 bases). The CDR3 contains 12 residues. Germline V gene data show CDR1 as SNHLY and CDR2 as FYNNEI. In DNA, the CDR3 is TGTGCCAGCAGGGAAGACAGTATCGAGCAGTTCTTC. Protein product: CASREDSIEQFF.

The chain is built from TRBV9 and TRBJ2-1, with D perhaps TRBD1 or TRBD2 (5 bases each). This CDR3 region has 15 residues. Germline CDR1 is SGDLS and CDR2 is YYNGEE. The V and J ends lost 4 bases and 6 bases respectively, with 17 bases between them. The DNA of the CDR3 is TGTGCCAGCAGCAAACTAGAGTGGGGCGGCAATGAGCAGTTCTTC. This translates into CASSKLEWGGNEQFF. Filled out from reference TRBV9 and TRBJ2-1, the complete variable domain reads DSGVTQTPKHLITATGQRVTLRCSPRSGDLSVYWYQQSLDQGLQFLIQYYNGEERAKGNILERFSAQQFPDLHSELNLSSLELGDSALYFCASSKLEWGGNEQFFGPGTRLTVL.

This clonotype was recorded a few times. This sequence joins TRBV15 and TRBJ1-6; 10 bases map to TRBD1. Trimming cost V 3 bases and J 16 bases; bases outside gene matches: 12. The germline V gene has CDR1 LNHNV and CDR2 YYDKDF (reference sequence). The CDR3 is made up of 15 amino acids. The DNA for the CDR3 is TGTGCCACCAGCAGCGCGGGACAGGGGAGGATAGAGCTCCACTTT. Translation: CATSSAGQGRIELHF.

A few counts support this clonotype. The CDR3: CASSAQNFGGRGSGYTF. CDR3 DNA: TGCGCCAGCAGTGCTCAGAATTTCGGGGGGCGCGGGAGTGGCTACACCTTC. V usage is TRBV10-1 and J usage is TRBJ1-2, with a tentative D call TRBD1 (6 bases). The ends were cut back, 4 bases at V and 7 bases at J, with 25 bases in the middle. The V gene's germline CDR1 is WNHNN and CDR2 SYGVQD (reference sequence). The CDR3 runs to 17 residues.

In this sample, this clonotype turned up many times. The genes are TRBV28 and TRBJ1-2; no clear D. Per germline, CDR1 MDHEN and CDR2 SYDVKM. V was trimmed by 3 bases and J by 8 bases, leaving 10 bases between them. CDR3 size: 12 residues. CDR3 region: CASSFSRLGYTF. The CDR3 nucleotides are TGTGCCAGCAGTTTCTCACGGTTAGGCTACACCTTC.

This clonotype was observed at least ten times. Written as DNA, the CDR3 is TGTGCCAGCAGCCCGGACGGGACGAACACCGGGGAGCTGTTTTTT. Its translation: CASSPDGTNTGELFF. V usage is TRBV7-2 and J usage is TRBJ2-2, with a possible D match to TRBD2 (5 bases). The CDR3 consists of 15 residues. Per germline, CDR1 SGHTA and CDR2 FQGNSA. With 5 bases removed from V and 0 bases from J, the gap between germline ends came to 10 bases. Filled out from reference TRBV7-2 and TRBJ2-2, the complete variable domain reads GAGVSQSPSNKVTEKGKDVELRCDPISGHTALYWYRQSLGQGLEFLIYFQGNSAPDKSGLPSDRFSAERTGGSVSTLTIQRTQQEDSAVYLCASSPDGTNTGELFFGEGSRLTVL.

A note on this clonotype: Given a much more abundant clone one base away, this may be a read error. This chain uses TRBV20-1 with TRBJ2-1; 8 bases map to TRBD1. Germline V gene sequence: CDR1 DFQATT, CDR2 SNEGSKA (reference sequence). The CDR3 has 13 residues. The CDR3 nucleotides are TGCAGTGCTACAGGGGGCGCTGGTAATGATCAGTTCTTC. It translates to CSATGGAGNDQFF.

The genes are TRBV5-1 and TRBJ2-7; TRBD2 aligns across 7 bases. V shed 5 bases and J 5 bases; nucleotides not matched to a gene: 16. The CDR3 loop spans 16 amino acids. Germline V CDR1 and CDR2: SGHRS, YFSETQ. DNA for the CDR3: TGCGCCAGCAGAAAACTCTACGGCGGGAGTTCCCACGAGCAGTACTTC. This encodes CASRKLYGGSSHEQYF.